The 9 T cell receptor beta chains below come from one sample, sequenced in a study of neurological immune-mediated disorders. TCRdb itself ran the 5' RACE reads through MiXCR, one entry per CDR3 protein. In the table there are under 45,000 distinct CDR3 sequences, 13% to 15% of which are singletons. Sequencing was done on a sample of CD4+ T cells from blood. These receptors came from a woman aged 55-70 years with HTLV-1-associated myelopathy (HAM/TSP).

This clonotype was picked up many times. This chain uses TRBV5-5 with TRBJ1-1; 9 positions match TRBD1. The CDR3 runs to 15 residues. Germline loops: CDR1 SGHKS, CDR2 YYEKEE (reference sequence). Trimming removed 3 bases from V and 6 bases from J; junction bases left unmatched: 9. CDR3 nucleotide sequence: TGTGCCAGCAGCTACAGGGGGCGGATGAGCCCTGAAGCTTTCTTT. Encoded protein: CASSYRGRMSPEAFF.

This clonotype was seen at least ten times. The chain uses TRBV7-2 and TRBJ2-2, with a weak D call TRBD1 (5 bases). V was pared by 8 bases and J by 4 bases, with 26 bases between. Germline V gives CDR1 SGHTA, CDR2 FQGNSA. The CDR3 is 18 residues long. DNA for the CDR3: TGTGCCAGCGGATCGCGTTTGGCAGGGCTGCCGGGCACCGGGGAGCTGTTTTTT. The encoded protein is CASGSRLAGLPGTGELFF.

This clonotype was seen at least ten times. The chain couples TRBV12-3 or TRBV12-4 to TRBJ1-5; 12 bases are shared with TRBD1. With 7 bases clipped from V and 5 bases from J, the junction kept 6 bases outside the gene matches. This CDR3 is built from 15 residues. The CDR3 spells CASITGTGGDQPQHF. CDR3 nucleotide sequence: TGTGCCAGCATTACCGGGACAGGGGGCGATCAGCCCCAGCATTTT.

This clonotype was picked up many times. The CDR3 region is CASSPSGGAVYNEQFF. The CDR3 DNA is TGTGCCAGCTCACCTTCCGGGGGGGCCGTCTACAATGAGCAGTTCTTC. The genes are TRBV18 and TRBJ2-1; TRBD2 aligns across 8 bases. Germline V CDR1 and CDR2: KGHSH, LQKENI. Unmatched junction bases numbered 7, after V lost 3 bases and J lost 3 bases. The CDR3 has 16 amino acids.

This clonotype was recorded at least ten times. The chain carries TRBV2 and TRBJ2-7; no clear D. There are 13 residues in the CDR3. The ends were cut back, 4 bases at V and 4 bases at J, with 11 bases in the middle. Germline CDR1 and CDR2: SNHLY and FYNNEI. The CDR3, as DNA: TGTGCCAGCAGTGCCCCGTTTTTATACGAGCAGTACTTC. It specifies CASSAPFLYEQYF.

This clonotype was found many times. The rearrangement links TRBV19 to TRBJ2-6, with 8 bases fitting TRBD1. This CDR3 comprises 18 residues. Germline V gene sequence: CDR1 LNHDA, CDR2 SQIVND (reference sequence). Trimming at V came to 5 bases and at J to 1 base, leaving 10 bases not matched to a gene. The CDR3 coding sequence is TGTGCCAGTAGTGCCAACAGGGGGGTCCTATCTGGGGCCAACGTCCTGACTTTC. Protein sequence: CASSANRGVLSGANVLTF.

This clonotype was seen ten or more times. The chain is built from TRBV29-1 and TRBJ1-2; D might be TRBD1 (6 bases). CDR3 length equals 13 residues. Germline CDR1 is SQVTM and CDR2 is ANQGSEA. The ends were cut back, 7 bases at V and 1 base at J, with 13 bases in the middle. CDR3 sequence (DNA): TGCAGCGCACGCCAACAGGGTAACTATGGCTACACCTTC. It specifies CSARQQGNYGYTF.

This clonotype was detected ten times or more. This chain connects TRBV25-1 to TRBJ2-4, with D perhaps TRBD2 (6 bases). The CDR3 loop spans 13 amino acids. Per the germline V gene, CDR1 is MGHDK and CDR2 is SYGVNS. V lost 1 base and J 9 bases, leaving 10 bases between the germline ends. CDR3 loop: CASSEFGGGIQYF. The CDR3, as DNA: TGTGCCAGCAGTGAATTCGGGGGAGGCATTCAGTACTTC.

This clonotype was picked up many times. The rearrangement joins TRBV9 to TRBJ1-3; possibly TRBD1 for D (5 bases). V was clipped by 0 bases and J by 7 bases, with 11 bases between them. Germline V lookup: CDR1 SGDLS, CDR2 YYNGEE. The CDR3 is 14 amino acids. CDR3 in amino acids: CASSVASGSNTIYF. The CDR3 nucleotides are TGTGCCAGCAGCGTAGCATCAGGGTCGAACACCATATATTTT.